The 21 T cell receptor beta chains listed next were all sequenced from one sample in a study of shared clonotypes between healthy human individuals. The table came from immunoSEQ multiplex PCR; TCRdb's copy has only in-frame clones and leaves some out. The sample shows over 2 million clones, approximately 95% of them seen only once. Only CD45RO-negative cells positively selected for CCR7 counted as naive CD8 cells, so terminally differentiated effector memory CD45RA+ cells were excluded. Sequencing was done on a sample of naive CD8+ T cells sorted from blood. The receptor source for this set is a man between 18 and 29 years old in good health.

This sequence joins TRBV13 and TRBJ2-6; unclear D gene. Germline values: CDR1 PRHDT, CDR2 FYEKMQ (reference sequence). This CDR3 comprises 16 residues. The V and J ends lost 4 bases and 2 bases respectively, with 12 bases between them. In nucleotides, the CDR3 is TGTGCCAGCAGCTCGGATACGCTTACTGGGGCCAACGTCCTGACTTTC. Translation gives CASSSDTLTGANVLTF.

The chain couples TRBV29-1 to TRBJ2-7, with TRBD2 matching over 8 bases. The CDR3 runs 14 residues. Germline lookup yields CDR1 SQVTM and CDR2 ANQGSEA. Losses at the gene ends were 4 bases for V and 3 bases for J; bases not matched to a gene: 8. The CDR3 nucleotides read TGCAGCGTTGTGCTTAGCGGGGTACACTACGAGCAGTACTTC. As protein: CSVVLSGVHYEQYF.

Only one count was recorded for this clone. The chain links TRBV4-3 to TRBJ2-7; 8 nucleotides match TRBD1. CDR1 is LGHNA and CDR2 is YSLEER in the germline V gene. V was clipped by 0 bases and J by 3 bases; unmatched bases: 7. The CDR3 totals 16 residues. CDR3: CASSQEPGQGLYEQYF. CDR3 DNA: TGCGCCAGCAGCCAAGAGCCCGGACAGGGTCTCTACGAGCAGTACTTC.

The genes are TRBV27 and TRBJ2-7; 7 bases agree with TRBD1. Germline assignment: CDR1 MNHEY and CDR2 SMNVEV (reference sequence). The CDR3 spans 16 residues. J lost 5 bases, V lost 2 bases, and 12 bases had no gene match. As DNA, the CDR3 is TGTGCCAGCAGTTTAACAGGGGCGTCCGGGATGAACGAGCAGTACTTC. It codes for CASSLTGASGMNEQYF.

This chain links TRBV6-4 with TRBJ2-1; 7 nucleotides agree with TRBD2. CDR1 and CDR2 from the germline V gene are MRHNA and SNTAGT. The trim removed 4 bases at V and 5 bases at J, leaving 11 bases unmatched. The CDR3 covers 16 residues. CDR3 sequence: CASSVGAGAGNNEQFF. The CDR3 DNA follows: TGTGCCAGCAGTGTCGGGGCGGGAGCGGGGAACAATGAGCAGTTCTTC.

This chain connects TRBV27 to TRBJ2-1; D is possibly TRBD1 (7 bases). This CDR3 is built from 16 residues. Germline values: CDR1 MNHEY, CDR2 SMNVEV (reference sequence). V lost 0 bases to trimming and J lost 4 bases, with 13 bases between them. CDR3 sequence reads: CASSLSRGDRYNEQFF. The CDR3 DNA reads TGTGCCAGCAGTTTATCAAGGGGGGACAGATACAATGAGCAGTTCTTC.

This chain links TRBV9 with TRBJ2-3; no reliable D call. This CDR3 has 14 amino acids. Germline CDR1 is SGDLS and CDR2 is YYNGEE. V lost 4 bases to trimming and J lost 2 bases, with 11 bases between them. This CDR3 reads CASSPDTPTDTQYF. The DNA for the CDR3 is TGTGCCAGCAGCCCCGACACTCCCACAGATACGCAGTATTTT.

V usage is TRBV6-5 and J usage is TRBJ2-1; no definite D call. There are 14 residues in the CDR3. The germline CDR1 and CDR2 sequences are MNHEY and SVGAGI. The V gene lost 6 bases and the J gene lost 9 bases, with 18 bases spanning the gap. CDR3 nucleotide sequence: TGTGCCAGCAGCCTGCAGTCTGGAGCAGCTGAGCAGTTCTTC. Amino acids: CASSLQSGAAEQFF.

The rearrangement uses TRBV9 and TRBJ2-7; D may be TRBD1 (5 bases). Germline assignment: CDR1 SGDLS and CDR2 YYNGEE. CDR3 size: 14 residues. V lost 0 bases and J lost 4, with 11 bases in between. The CDR3 DNA is TGTGCCAGCAGCGTAGCTGTGGCAGGGTACGAGCAGTACTTC. Residues: CASSVAVAGYEQYF.

V usage is TRBV11-2 and J usage is TRBJ2-7, with 9 bases aligning to TRBD2. Germline V CDR1 and CDR2: SGHAT, FQNNGV. The CDR3 spans 14 residues. J lost 4 bases, V lost 1 base, and 2 bases had no gene match. The CDR3 loop reads CASSLASGIYEQYF. The CDR3 bases are TGTGCCAGCAGCTTAGCTAGCGGGATATACGAGCAGTACTTC.

Turning to this clone: The sample has other DNA sequences that encode this CDR3 too. The chain employs TRBV4-1 and TRBJ2-7, with TRBD2 matching over 11 bases. The CDR3 has 15 residues. Per germline, CDR1 MGHRA and CDR2 YSYEKL. Losses at the gene ends were 3 bases for V and 2 bases for J; bases not matched to a gene: 3. The CDR3 region is CASSQSLAGAYEQYF. The DNA for the CDR3 is TGCGCCAGCAGCCAGTCACTAGCGGGGGCCTACGAGCAGTACTTC.

With regard to this clone: The sample carries other DNA sequences with the same CDR3. The chain links TRBV4-3 to TRBJ2-7; 14 bases line up with TRBD2. CDR3 length: 15 residues. J lost 4 bases, V lost 4 bases, and 3 bases had no gene match. Per germline, CDR1 LGHNA and CDR2 YSLEER. In DNA, the CDR3 is TGCGCCAGCAGCCCGGGACTAGCGGGAGCTTACGAGCAGTACTTC. Protein: CASSPGLAGAYEQYF.

This chain uses TRBV7-9 with TRBJ2-2; 7 bases agree with TRBD2. This CDR3 has 15 residues. Trimming at V came to 2 bases and at J to 5 bases, leaving 5 bases not matched to a gene. In germline, CDR1 is SEHNR, CDR2 FQNEAQ (reference sequence). The CDR3, as DNA: TGTGCCAGCAGCTTAAGGGACTACAGAACCGGGGAGCTGTTTTTT. Translated, it gives CASSLRDYRTGELFF.

Remarks on this clone: This specimen includes other DNA sequences encoding the same CDR3. V is TRBV6-5 and J is TRBJ2-6; perhaps TRBD2 as D (6 bases). CDR1 is MNHEY, CDR2 SVGAGI, per germline. V was shortened by 0 bases and J by 0 bases, with 6 bases between the two germline ends. The length of the CDR3 is 16 residues. CDR3 DNA sequence: TGTGCCAGCAGTTACTCCGGGAGCTCTGGGGCCAACGTCCTGACTTTC. This encodes CASSYSGSSGANVLTF.

The chain employs TRBV11-2 and TRBJ2-5; a weak D match, TRBD2 (5 bases). Trimming pared 5 bases from V and 2 bases from J, leaving 12 bases between. Germline V gene lookup returns CDR1 SGHAT and CDR2 FQNNGV. The CDR3 consists of 14 residues. This CDR3 reads CASSLGKVQETQYF. The CDR3 bases are TGTGCCAGCAGCCTCGGGAAAGTTCAAGAGACCCAGTACTTC.

The chain is built from TRBV6-1 and TRBJ1-5; D gene unclear. Trimming took off 1 base at V and 1 base at J, with 8 bases between the two ends. The CDR3 runs 15 residues. CDR1 is MNHNS, CDR2 SASEGT, per germline. CDR3 in DNA: TGTGCCAGCAGTGAAGAGGGATGGAGCAATCAGCCCCAGCATTTT. Translated: CASSEEGWSNQPQHF.

V is TRBV27 and J is TRBJ2-7; D is ambiguous. V shed 6 bases and J shed 3 bases, with 12 bases lying between them. Germline V gene sequence: CDR1 MNHEY, CDR2 SMNVEV (reference sequence). The CDR3 consists of 13 residues. The CDR3 loop reads CASRTGGNYEQYF. The CDR3 nucleotides read TGTGCCAGCAGGACGGGCGGAAACTACGAGCAGTACTTC.

A remark on this clone: Relative to the germline gene, one junction end is altered; a read error may explain this. The V call is TRBV7-2, the J call TRBJ2-5; D might be TRBD2 (5 bases). Germline V gives CDR1 SGHTA, CDR2 FQGNSA. CDR3 length: 13 residues. CDR3: CASSLAGRETQYF. As DNA, the CDR3 is TGTGCCAGCAGCCTAGCCGGGCGGGAGACCCAGTACTTC.

The sample holds a few counts of this clone. V and J are TRBV5-4 and TRBJ1-6, with 10 bases that match TRBD1. The ends lost 2 bases at V and 10 bases at J; junction bases unmatched: 3. This CDR3 is 14 amino acids long. CDR1 is SGHNT, CDR2 YYREEE, per germline (reference sequence). In nucleotides, the CDR3 is TGTGCCAGCAGCTTCGGGACAGGGGACTCACCCCTCCACTTT. Translation: CASSFGTGDSPLHF.

The chain recombines TRBV7-9 with TRBJ2-1; 9 bases match TRBD1. Germline CDR1 is SEHNR and CDR2 is FQNEAQ (reference sequence). This CDR3 has 13 residues. V lost 11 bases and J lost 7; bases outside the gene matches: 9. The CDR3 region has the DNA TGTGCCGCTCCCGGACAGGGGAGGAATGAGCAGTTCTTC. Translation: CAAPGQGRNEQFF.

The gene calls are TRBV11-2 and TRBJ2-7, with D maybe TRBD2 (5 bases). Per the germline V gene, CDR1 is SGHAT and CDR2 is FQNNGV. The CDR3 spans 14 residues. V was pared by 4 bases and J by 2 bases, with 12 bases between. For the CDR3, the DNA is TGTGCCAGCAGCTACTTTTCGGGGACCTACGAGCAGTACTTC. Its protein product is CASSYFSGTYEQYF.